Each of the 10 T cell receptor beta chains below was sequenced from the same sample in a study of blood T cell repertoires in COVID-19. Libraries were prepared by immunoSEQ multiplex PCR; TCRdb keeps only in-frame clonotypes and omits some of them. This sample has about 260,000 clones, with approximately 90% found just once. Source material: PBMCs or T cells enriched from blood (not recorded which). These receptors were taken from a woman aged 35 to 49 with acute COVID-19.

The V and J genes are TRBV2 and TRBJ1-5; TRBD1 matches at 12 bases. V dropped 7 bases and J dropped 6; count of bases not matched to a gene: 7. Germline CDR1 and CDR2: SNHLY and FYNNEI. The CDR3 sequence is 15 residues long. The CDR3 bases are TGTGCCAGCACTCCACCGGGACAGGGGGCTCAGCCCCAGCATTTT. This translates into CASTPPGQGAQPQHF.

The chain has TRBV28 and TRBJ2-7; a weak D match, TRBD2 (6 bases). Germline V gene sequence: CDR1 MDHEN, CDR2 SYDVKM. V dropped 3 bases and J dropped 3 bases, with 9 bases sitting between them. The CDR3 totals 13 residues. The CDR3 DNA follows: TGTGCCAGCAGTTTGGGGGGAAACTACGAGCAGTACTTC. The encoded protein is CASSLGGNYEQYF.

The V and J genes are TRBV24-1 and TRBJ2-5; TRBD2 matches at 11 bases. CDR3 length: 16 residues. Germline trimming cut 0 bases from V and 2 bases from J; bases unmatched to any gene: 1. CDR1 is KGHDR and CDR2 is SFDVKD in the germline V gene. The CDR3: CATSDLGTSGQETQYF. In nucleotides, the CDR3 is TGTGCCACCAGTGATTTGGGGACTAGCGGACAAGAGACCCAGTACTTC.

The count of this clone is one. The CDR3, as DNA: TGTGCCAGCAGCTTAATTGGGACTAGCACAGATACGCAGTATTTT. It is translated as CASSLIGTSTDTQYF. The chain is built from TRBV7-3 and TRBJ2-3; weak D call: TRBD2 (6 bases). The CDR3 has 15 amino acids. Trimming stripped 1 base from V and 0 bases from J, with 8 bases between. The germline gives CDR1 SGHTA, CDR2 FQGTGA.

The CDR3: CASRRTSSGTDTQYF. The CDR3 DNA follows: TGTGCCAGCAGACGGACTAGCAGTGGCACAGATACGCAGTATTTT. The J gene is TRBJ2-3, the V gene TRBV2, with TRBD2 identical over 8 bases. V gave up 6 bases and J gave up 1 base; unmatched junction bases: 6. Per the germline V gene, CDR1 is SNHLY and CDR2 is FYNNEI. The CDR3 contains 15 residues.

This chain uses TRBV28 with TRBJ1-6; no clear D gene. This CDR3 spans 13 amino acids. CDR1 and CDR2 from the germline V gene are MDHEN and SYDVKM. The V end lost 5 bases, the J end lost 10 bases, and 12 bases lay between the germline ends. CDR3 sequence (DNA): TGTGCCAGCAGTCCACTGACAAACTCACCCCTCCACTTT. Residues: CASSPLTNSPLHF.

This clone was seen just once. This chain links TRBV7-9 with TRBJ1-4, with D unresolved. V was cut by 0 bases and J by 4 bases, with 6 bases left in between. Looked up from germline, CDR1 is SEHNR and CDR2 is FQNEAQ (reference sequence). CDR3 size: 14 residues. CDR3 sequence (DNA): TGTGCCAGCAGCTTAGCGGGCTTTAATGAAAAACTGTTTTTT. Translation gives CASSLAGFNEKLFF.

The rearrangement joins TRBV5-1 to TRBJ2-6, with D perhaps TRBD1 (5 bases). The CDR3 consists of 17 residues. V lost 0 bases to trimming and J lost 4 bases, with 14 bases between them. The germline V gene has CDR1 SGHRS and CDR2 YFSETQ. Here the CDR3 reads CASSLEVQGSGANVLTF. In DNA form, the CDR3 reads TGCGCCAGCAGCTTGGAGGTGCAGGGCTCAGGGGCCAACGTCCTGACTTTC.

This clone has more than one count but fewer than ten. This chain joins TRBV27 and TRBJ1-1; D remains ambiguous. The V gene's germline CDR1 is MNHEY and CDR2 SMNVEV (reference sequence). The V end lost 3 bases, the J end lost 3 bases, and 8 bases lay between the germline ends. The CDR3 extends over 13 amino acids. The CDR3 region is CASSFLSDTEAFF. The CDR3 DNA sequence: TGTGCCAGCAGTTTTTTGTCGGACACTGAAGCTTTCTTT.

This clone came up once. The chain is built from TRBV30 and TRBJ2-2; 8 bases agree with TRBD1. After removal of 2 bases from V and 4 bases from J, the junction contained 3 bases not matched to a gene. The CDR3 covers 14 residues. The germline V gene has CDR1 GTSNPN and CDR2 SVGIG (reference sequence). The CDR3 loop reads CAWSRQGFTGELFF. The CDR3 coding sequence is TGTGCCTGGAGTAGACAGGGGTTCACCGGGGAGCTGTTTTTT. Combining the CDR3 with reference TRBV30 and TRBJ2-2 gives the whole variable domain SQTIHQWPATLVQPVGSPLSLECTVEGTSNPNLYWYRQAAGRGLQLLFYSVGIGQISSEVPQNLSASRPQDRQFILSSKKLLLSDSGFYLCAWSRQGFTGELFFGEGSRLTVL.